The 20 T cell receptor beta chains given below trace back to one sample, sequenced in a study of vaccination and CD4 T cells after COVID-19. The antigens these receptors bind are not known. Indicated treatment: roughly 11-day PBMC culture with coronavirus spike peptide pools or control peptides (ViraFEST assay). Investigators obtained the unexposed donor's CD4+ T cells before the COVID-19 pandemic (2011-2018). Sequencing of DNA taken from cultured CD4+ T cells relied on the Oncomine TCR Beta short-read assay. TCRdb reanalysed the PCR reads using MiXCR and keeps one entry per CDR3 protein. The data show several thousand distinct CDR3 sequences, with 45% to 55% seen just once and less than 35% held by the top ten. Material: CD4+ T cells from blood, cultured in vitro. Receptors were obtained from a human donor in good health.

The chain has TRBV6-1 and TRBJ1-1, with D possibly being TRBD1 (5 bases). Trimming took 6 bases from V and 11 from J, leaving 22 bases between them. Germline CDR1 reads MNHNS; CDR2 reads SASEGT. This CDR3 is 14 amino acids long. The CDR3 DNA follows: TGTGCCAGCAGCCAGGGAATGGGAGGGCAGAAGGCTTTCTTT. It specifies CASSQGMGGQKAFF.

This clonotype was counted only a few times. The V call is TRBV10-2, the J call TRBJ1-1; D is undetermined. Germline V gene data show CDR1 as WSHSY and CDR2 as SAAADI. V dropped 5 bases and J dropped 4 bases, with 14 bases sitting between them. The CDR3 is 14 amino acids. The CDR3 DNA follows: TGCGCCAGCAGTCTCTGGGAGGGTACCACTGAAGCTTTCTTT. This translates into CASSLWEGTTEAFF.

This sequence joins TRBV4-2 and TRBJ1-2, with 7 positions matching TRBD1. The CDR3 loop spans 16 amino acids. The J segment lost 4 bases and the V segment lost 1 base, leaving 9 bases of the junction unmatched. The germline V gene has CDR1 LGHNA and CDR2 YNFKEQ. The CDR3 DNA sequence: TGTGCCAGCAGCCAAGGAGGTCAACAGGGGATCTATGGCTACACCTTC. Amino acid sequence: CASSQGGQQGIYGYTF.

This clonotype was recorded once. This rearrangement joins TRBV10-1 to TRBJ1-1; the D gene is possibly TRBD1 (6 bases). CDR3 length equals 13 residues. The germline V gene has CDR1 WNHNN and CDR2 SYGVQD (reference sequence). Trimming took 2 bases from V and 4 from J, leaving 8 bases between them. The CDR3 nucleotides read TGCGCCAGCAGTGAGCAGGGGACCACTGAAGCTTTCTTT. Amino acid sequence: CASSEQGTTEAFF.

This chain links TRBV10-2 with TRBJ2-2, with 11 bases aligning to TRBD2. Germline lookup yields CDR1 WSHSY and CDR2 SAAADI. Losses at the gene ends were 8 bases for V and 4 bases for J; bases not matched to a gene: 3. This CDR3 region has 14 residues. CDR3 in amino acids: CASLAGGRTGELFF. The DNA for the CDR3 is TGCGCCAGCCTAGCGGGGGGACGCACCGGGGAGCTGTTTTTT.

This clonotype came up a few times. The rearrangement joins TRBV10-1 to TRBJ2-6, with D tentatively TRBD1 (6 bases). This CDR3 is 15 amino acids long. The germline gives CDR1 WNHNN, CDR2 SYGVQD (reference sequence). Trimming took off 9 bases at V and 0 bases at J, with 12 bases between the two ends. The CDR3 nucleotides are TGCGCCAGACAGGGCCCTAGCTCTGGGGCCAACGTCCTGACTTTC. Encoded protein: CARQGPSSGANVLTF.

A few counts support this clonotype. The V call is TRBV11-2, the J call TRBJ1-5; D not resolved. CDR3 size: 13 residues. CDR1 and CDR2 (germline): SGHAT, FQNNGV. Trimming took 4 bases from V and 6 from J, leaving 10 bases between them. The CDR3 DNA reads as TGTGCCAGCAGCTACCTACGGGGTCAGCCCCAGCATTTT. Translating gives CASSYLRGQPQHF.

The V gene is TRBV6-5, the J gene TRBJ2-1; D gene uncertain. This CDR3 has 15 residues. The V gene lost 4 bases and the J gene lost 0 bases, with 10 bases spanning the gap. From germline, CDR1 is MNHEY and CDR2 SVGAGI. CDR3 residues: CASSWSTDSYNEQFF. DNA of the CDR3: TGTGCCAGCAGTTGGTCAACAGACTCCTACAATGAGCAGTTCTTC.

This clonotype was observed a few times. V is TRBV20-1 and J is TRBJ1-3, with D tentatively TRBD1 (6 bases). Trimming left V 3 bases short and J 0 bases short, with 9 bases between. This CDR3 has 14 amino acids. Germline V CDR1 and CDR2: DFQATT, SNEGSKA (reference sequence). The CDR3 bases are TGCAGTGCTAGTGGGGGCCTCTCTGGAAACACCATATATTTT. It specifies CSASGGLSGNTIYF.

The chain combines TRBV2 with TRBJ2-3, with D possibly TRBD1 on 5 matching bases. Germline V CDR1 and CDR2: SNHLY, FYNNEI. Deletions cut 3 bases from V and 0 bases from J, with 10 bases between. This CDR3 has 15 amino acids. The DNA for the CDR3 is TGTGCCAGCAGTGAGGGGCTAGGGAGCACAGATACGCAGTATTTT. Its translation is CASSEGLGSTDTQYF. Supplemented by reference TRBV2 and TRBJ2-3, the full variable domain reads EPEVTQTPSHQVTQMGQEVILRCVPISNHLYFYWYRQILGQKVEFLVSFYNNEISEKSEIFDDQFSVERPDGSNFTLKIRSTKLEDSAMYFCASSEGLGSTDTQYFGPGTRLTVL.

The J gene is TRBJ2-7, the V gene TRBV20-1; the D gene could be TRBD1 or TRBD2 (5 bases each). Germline-derived CDR1 and CDR2 are DFQATT and SNEGSKA (reference sequence). The CDR3 has 13 amino acids. The V gene lost 6 bases and the J gene lost 5 bases, with 17 bases spanning the gap. CDR3 DNA: TGCAGTGCCCCGAGGGGAATACGAGACGAGCAGTACTTC. It encodes CSAPRGIRDEQYF.

The rearrangement joins TRBV20-1 to TRBJ1-5, with 9 nucleotides matching TRBD1. Per germline, CDR1 DFQATT and CDR2 SNEGSKA (reference sequence). V dropped 6 bases and J dropped 7; count of bases not matched to a gene: 10. The CDR3 covers 14 residues. CDR3 nucleotide sequence: TGCAGTGCCCGAGGGGGACAGGGACAACAGCCCCAGCATTTT. Its translation: CSARGGQGQQPQHF.

This clonotype was counted only a few times. This chain joins TRBV7-2 and TRBJ2-2; TRBD2 agrees at 12 bases. Looked up from germline, CDR1 is SGHTA and CDR2 is FQGNSA. The V and J ends lost 4 bases and 7 bases, in that order; junction bases with no gene match: 4. The CDR3 is 15 amino acids. CDR3 nucleotide sequence: TGTGCCAGCAGCTCTGGACTAGCGGGGATCGGGGAGCTGTTTTTT. This sequence encodes CASSSGLAGIGELFF.

V gene TRBV18 combines with J gene TRBJ1-1; no clear D gene. The V end lost 3 bases, the J end lost 1 base, and 6 bases lay between the germline ends. The CDR3 spans 13 residues. Germline V gene lookup returns CDR1 KGHSH and CDR2 LQKENI. In DNA, the CDR3 is TGTGCCAGCTCACCCCGGACGAACACTGAAGCTTTCTTT. It yields the protein CASSPRTNTEAFF.

This clonotype was counted only a few times. This chain uses TRBV11-2 with TRBJ1-2; 9 bases map to TRBD1. This CDR3 spans 12 amino acids. CDR1 and CDR2 from the germline V gene are SGHAT and FQNNGV. The V gene end was trimmed by 8 bases and the J gene end by 3 bases; junction bases not matched to a gene: 1. The CDR3 nucleotides read TGTGCCAGCCGACAGGGGGACTATGGCTACACCTTC. This encodes CASRQGDYGYTF.

J is TRBJ2-6 and V is TRBV6-1, with D maybe TRBD1 (6 bases). Germline V gene data show CDR1 as MNHNS and CDR2 as SASEGT. V was pared by 9 bases and J by 0 bases, with 15 bases between. CDR3 length equals 16 residues. The CDR3 reads CASQPGHTSGANVLTF. DNA for the CDR3: TGTGCCAGTCAACCGGGACATACCTCTGGGGCCAACGTCCTGACTTTC.

CDR3 in amino acids: CASSQDRITEQFF. DNA of the CDR3: TGTGCCAGCAGCCAAGATCGGATTACTGAGCAGTTCTTC. V gene TRBV14 combines with J gene TRBJ2-1; D is unclear. The CDR3 runs 13 residues. CDR1 SGHDN and CDR2 FVKESK come from the germline V gene. V lost 0 bases to trimming and J lost 9 bases, with 9 bases between them. Based on the CDR3 plus reference TRBV14 and TRBJ2-1, the full variable domain is EAGVTQFPSHSVIEKGQTVTLRCDPISGHDNLYWYRRVMGKEIKFLLHFVKESKQDESGMPNNRFLAERTGGTYSTLKVQPAELEDSGVYFCASSQDRITEQFFGPGTRLTVL.

The chain is built from TRBV9 and TRBJ2-5; 9 nucleotides line up with TRBD2. V lost 4 bases, J lost 2 bases, and 6 bases stayed unmatched. Germline values: CDR1 SGDLS, CDR2 YYNGEE. This CDR3 region has 15 residues. In DNA form, the CDR3 reads TGTGCCAGCAGCTCAGCGGGGGGCCCTCAAGAGACCCAGTACTTC. Residues: CASSSAGGPQETQYF.

The chain is built from TRBV18 and TRBJ1-5; D not certain. The germline CDR1 and CDR2 sequences are KGHSH and LQKENI. CDR3 length equals 13 residues. Trimming removed 3 bases from V and 7 bases from J, with 10 bases in between. DNA for the CDR3: TGTGCCAGCTCACCCGGAAATTTCCAGCCCCAGCATTTT. Encoded protein: CASSPGNFQPQHF.

This clonotype has only a few counts. The chain is built from TRBV2 and TRBJ2-5; D perhaps matches TRBD1 (6 bases). V was clipped by 6 bases and J by 2 bases, with 10 bases between them. Germline V gene lookup returns CDR1 SNHLY and CDR2 FYNNEI. The CDR3 extends over 13 amino acids. For the CDR3, the DNA is TGTGCCAGCAGCTGGACAGTACAAGAGACCCAGTACTTC. This codes for CASSWTVQETQYF.